This T cell receptor (beta chain) derives from a study of early T cells in non-severe SARS-CoV-2 infection. The overall study: Chains were unpaired, as sequencing was done on bulk RNA from unsorted whole blood.

Study results and caveats: Lookups in VDJdb leaned toward anti-spike CD8 responses and missed private and CD4 specificities.

Attached unique molecular identifiers marked individual cDNA molecules. TCRdb reprocessed the 5' RACE reads via MiXCR and lists one record per CDR3 protein. The top ten hold just over 4.5% of the sample, which has around 46,000 distinct CDR3 sequences, roughly 5.9% seen once. The table lists this clonotype with many counts. The antigen is undetermined. The CDR3 spans 14 residues. The germline V gene encodes CDR1 DFQATT and CDR2 SNEGSKA (reference sequence). V lost 4 bases, J lost 4 bases, and 6 bases stayed unmatched. The chain is built from TRBV20-1 and TRBJ2-5; TRBD2 matches at 10 bases. This TCR was recovered from an adult who was a healthcare worker with PCR-confirmed SARS-CoV-2 infection or an uninfected control (not recorded which). Material: whole blood. CDR3 in amino acids: CSAKAAGGPETQYF. The CDR3 DNA follows: TGCAGTGCTAAGGCAGCGGGGGGGCCAGAGACCCAGTACTTC.